Listed here are 15 T cell receptor beta chains from one sample, sequenced in a study of T cells after yellow fever vaccination. MiXCR, run by TCRdb on the 5' RACE reads, gives a single entry per CDR3 protein. The repertoire has roughly 250,000 distinct CDR3 sequences, about an eighth of them found once; the top ten carry roughly 0.5%. The input for sequencing was CD4+ T cells sorted from PBMCs, taken 45 days after the yellow fever booster vaccination. The receptors derive from a man aged 30 to 45 who received the YFV17D yellow fever vaccine.

The chain joins TRBV6-1 to TRBJ2-7, with D hard to call. Germline values: CDR1 MNHNS, CDR2 SASEGT. The CDR3 covers 15 residues. V gave up 5 bases and J gave up 2 bases, with 16 bases separating them. In DNA form, the CDR3 reads TGTGCCAGCAGTCCGACCCTCATCACAACCTACGAGCAGTACTTC. Amino acids: CASSPTLITTYEQYF.

The V call is TRBV18, the J call TRBJ1-2; D call uncertain. The germline V and J ends were trimmed by 4 bases and 5 bases, with 14 bases remaining between them. CDR1 KGHSH and CDR2 LQKENI come from the germline V gene. This CDR3 contains 14 residues. In DNA form, the CDR3 reads TGTGCCAGCTCACTAAGGTTGGGTTCGTATGGCTACACCTTC. Its translation: CASSLRLGSYGYTF.

This clonotype was detected ten times or more. CDR3 sequence reads: CASSSGQGLKYF. The CDR3, as DNA: TGTGCCAGCAGCTCCGGACAGGGGTTAAAGTACTTC. The rearrangement uses TRBV5-5 and TRBJ2-7; 9 bases align to TRBD1. This CDR3 has 12 amino acids. CDR1 and CDR2 from the germline V gene are SGHKS and YYEKEE (reference sequence). V trimming: 3 bases; J trimming: 11 bases; junction bases outside the gene matches: 6.

The chain uses TRBV20-1 and TRBJ2-7, with TRBD2 matching over 13 bases. With V trimmed by 5 bases and J by 6 bases, 7 bases remained unmatched. CDR1 is DFQATT and CDR2 is SNEGSKA in the germline V gene (reference sequence). The CDR3 totals 14 residues. The CDR3 protein is CSAHRTSGSSEQYF. CDR3 bases: TGCAGTGCTCATCGGACTAGCGGGAGTTCCGAGCAGTACTTC.

CDR3 nucleotide sequence: TGTGCCAGCAGTCGGGGACAGGCCTACACCGGGGAGCTGTTTTTT. Its translation: CASSRGQAYTGELFF. This sequence joins TRBV7-2 and TRBJ2-2; 8 nucleotides align to TRBD1. Trimming cost V 6 bases and J 3 bases; bases outside gene matches: 6. This CDR3 contains 15 residues. Germline CDR1 is SGHTA and CDR2 is FQGNSA.

The genes are TRBV20-1 and TRBJ2-3; TRBD2 matches at 9 bases. Trimming at V came to 3 bases and at J to 5 bases, leaving 6 bases not matched to a gene. The germline CDR1 and CDR2 sequences are DFQATT and SNEGSKA (reference sequence). CDR3 size: 14 residues. The CDR3 bases are TGCAGTGCTAGGGGACTAGCCGTTGAAGATACGCAGTATTTT. Its protein product is CSARGLAVEDTQYF.

The table lists this clonotype with many counts. The rearrangement links TRBV20-1 to TRBJ2-3, with 7 bases identical to TRBD2. Germline assignment: CDR1 DFQATT and CDR2 SNEGSKA (reference sequence). This CDR3 comprises 14 residues. V lost 6 bases, J lost 4 bases, and 10 bases stayed unmatched. The CDR3 DNA follows: TGCAGTGCCCGCGCGGGGGTAGTGGCAGATACGCAGTATTTT. Residues: CSARAGVVADTQYF.

About this clonotype: One junction end disagrees with the germline gene, perhaps due to a read error. V usage is TRBV6-1 and J usage is TRBJ2-2; weak D call: TRBD1 (5 bases). The germline V gene has CDR1 MNHNS and CDR2 SASEGT. The CDR3 length is 16 residues. This chain's CDR3 is CTSSPPRRTNTGELFF. The CDR3 nucleotides read TGTACCAGCAGCCCCCCCCGCAGGACAAACACCGGGGAGCTGTTTTTT.

This chain links TRBV7-2 with TRBJ2-1; a weak D match, TRBD2 (5 bases). The V and J ends lost 1 base and 6 bases respectively, with 13 bases between them. The CDR3 runs 15 residues. Looked up from germline, CDR1 is SGHTA and CDR2 is FQGNSA. The DNA for the CDR3 is TGTGCCAGCAGCTTAGTTCTCACGGGAAGCAATGAGCAGTTCTTC. Translation gives CASSLVLTGSNEQFF.

Many counts were recorded for this clonotype. The chain carries TRBV20-1 and TRBJ2-7; D remains ambiguous. Germline lookup yields CDR1 DFQATT and CDR2 SNEGSKA (reference sequence). The CDR3 consists of 13 residues. Trimming pared 0 bases from V and 0 bases from J, leaving 6 bases between. The CDR3 DNA reads TGCAGTGCTAGAGATGGGCTCTCCTACGAGCAGTACTTC. Translated, it gives CSARDGLSYEQYF.

The J gene is TRBJ2-3, the V gene TRBV5-1; D not certain. CDR3 length: 15 residues. Trimming took off 1 base at V and 4 bases at J, with 13 bases between the two ends. From germline, CDR1 is SGHRS and CDR2 YFSETQ. In nucleotides, the CDR3 is TGCGCCAGCAGCTTGTTCGGATCGGATGCAGATACGCAGTATTTT. It codes for CASSLFGSDADTQYF. The entire variable domain, with the rest obtained from reference TRBV5-1 and TRBJ2-3, is as follows: KAGVTQTPRYLIKTRGQQVTLSCSPISGHRSVSWYQQTPGQGLQFLFEYFSETQRNKGNFPGRFSGRQFSNSRSEMNVSTLELGDSALYLCASSLFGSDADTQYFGPGTRLTVL.

The chain links TRBV28 to TRBJ2-7; a possible D gene is TRBD2 (7 bases). The CDR3 is made up of 17 amino acids. Germline CDR1 MDHEN, CDR2 SYDVKM. Trimming left V 5 bases short and J 6 bases short, with 26 bases between. CDR3 in DNA: TGTGCCAGCAGTCCCCTAATAGGGGGAGGGCCCTCTGTCGAGCAGTACTTC. Its protein product is CASSPLIGGGPSVEQYF.

The table lists this clonotype with a few counts. One end of the junction varies from germline; a read error may be responsible. The chain links TRBV7-2 to TRBJ2-5, with D perhaps matching TRBD2 (5 bases). The CDR3 sequence is 12 residues long. CDR1 is SGHTA, CDR2 FQGNSA, per germline. The CDR3 spells CASSLVGVDQDF. Written as DNA, the CDR3 is TGTGCCAGCAGCTTAGTGGGAGTTGACCAAGACTTC.

V gene TRBV27 combines with J gene TRBJ2-4, with D perhaps matching TRBD2 (5 bases). The CDR3 runs 14 residues. Deletions cut 3 bases from V and 8 bases from J, with 14 bases between. Germline V gene sequence: CDR1 MNHEY, CDR2 SMNVEV (reference sequence). CDR3 nucleotide sequence: TGTGCCAGCAGTTTGGCCGGGAATACGGACATTCAGTACTTC. Amino acids: CASSLAGNTDIQYF.

The chain is built from TRBV15 and TRBJ2-5; possibly TRBD2 for D (6 bases). The V and J ends lost 0 bases and 5 bases respectively, with 16 bases between them. The CDR3 runs to 16 residues. CDR1 and CDR2 (germline): LNHNV, YYDKDF (reference sequence). The CDR3 loop reads CATSRDGGAGLETQYF. In DNA, the CDR3 is TGTGCCACCAGCAGAGATGGAGGGGCGGGACTGGAGACCCAGTACTTC.